Presented here are 2 T cell receptor beta chains from one specimen sequenced in a study of T cell changes during pregnancy in multiple sclerosis. Sequencing was performed with immunoSEQ multiplex PCR; in TCRdb, only in-frame clones are kept and a portion is missing. The data contain tens of thousands of clones, roughly 90% of them singletons. The specimen was peripheral blood, collected in the first trimester of pregnancy. These receptors came from a female donor in good health, enrolled as a control in a pregnancy study.

This clone has more than one count but fewer than ten. This sequence joins TRBV13 and TRBJ2-7; possibly TRBD1 for D (6 bases). Germline loops: CDR1 PRHDT, CDR2 FYEKMQ (reference sequence). The CDR3 is 14 residues long. V lost 5 bases to trimming and J lost 3 bases, with 14 bases between them. CDR3: CASSQKDRYYEQYF. CDR3 nucleotide sequence: TGTGCCAGCAGCCAGAAGGACAGATACTACGAGCAGTACTTC.

J is TRBJ2-1 and V is TRBV7-9, with 10 bases fitting TRBD2. The germline V gene encodes CDR1 SEHNR and CDR2 FQNEAQ (reference sequence). This CDR3 has 19 residues. Trimming cost V 5 bases and J 0 bases; bases outside gene matches: 13. The CDR3 DNA reads as TGTGCCAGCAGCCCCGGACTAGCGGTCCCTCTCAGCTCCTACAATGAGCAGTTCTTC. Amino acid sequence: CASSPGLAVPLSSYNEQFF.